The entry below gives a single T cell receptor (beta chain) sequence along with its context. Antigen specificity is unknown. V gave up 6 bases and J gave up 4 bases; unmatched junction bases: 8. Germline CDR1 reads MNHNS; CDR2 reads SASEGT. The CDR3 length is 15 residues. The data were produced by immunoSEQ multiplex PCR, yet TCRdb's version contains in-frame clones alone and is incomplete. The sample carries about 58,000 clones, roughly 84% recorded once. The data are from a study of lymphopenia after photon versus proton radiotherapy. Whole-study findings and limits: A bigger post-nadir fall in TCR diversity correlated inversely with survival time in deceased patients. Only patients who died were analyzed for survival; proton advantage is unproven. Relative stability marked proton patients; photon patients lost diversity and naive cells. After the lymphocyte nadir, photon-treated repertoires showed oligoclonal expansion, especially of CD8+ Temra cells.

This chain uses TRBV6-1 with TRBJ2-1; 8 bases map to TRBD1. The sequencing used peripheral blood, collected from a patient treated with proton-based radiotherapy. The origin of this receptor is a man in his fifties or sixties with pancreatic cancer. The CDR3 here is CASRPQGATYNEQFF. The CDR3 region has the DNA TGTGCCAGCAGACCTCAGGGGGCGACGTACAATGAGCAGTTCTTC.